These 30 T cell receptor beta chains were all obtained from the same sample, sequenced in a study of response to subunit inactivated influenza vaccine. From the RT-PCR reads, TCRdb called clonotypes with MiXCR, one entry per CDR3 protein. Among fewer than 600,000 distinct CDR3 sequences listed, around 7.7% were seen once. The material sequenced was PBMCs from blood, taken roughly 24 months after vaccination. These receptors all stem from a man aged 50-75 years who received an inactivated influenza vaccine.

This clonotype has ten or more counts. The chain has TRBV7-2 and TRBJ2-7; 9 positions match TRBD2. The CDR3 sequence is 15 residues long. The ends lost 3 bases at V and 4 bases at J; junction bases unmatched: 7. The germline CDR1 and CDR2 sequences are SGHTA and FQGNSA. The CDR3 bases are TGTGCCAGCAGCTTCACACTAGCGGGTGGATACGAGCAGTACTTC. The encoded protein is CASSFTLAGGYEQYF.

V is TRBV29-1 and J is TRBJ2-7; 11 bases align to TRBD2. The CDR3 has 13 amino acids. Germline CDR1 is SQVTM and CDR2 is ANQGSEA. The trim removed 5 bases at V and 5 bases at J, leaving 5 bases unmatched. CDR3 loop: CSVLTSGNHEQYF. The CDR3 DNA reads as TGCAGCGTTTTGACTAGCGGGAACCACGAGCAGTACTTC.

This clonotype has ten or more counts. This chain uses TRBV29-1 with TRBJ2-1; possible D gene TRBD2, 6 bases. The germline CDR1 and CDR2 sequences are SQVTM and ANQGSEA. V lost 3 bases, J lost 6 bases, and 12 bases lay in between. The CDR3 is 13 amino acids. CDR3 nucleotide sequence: TGCAGCGTTGAGGCTAGCGCGATCAATGAGCAGTTCTTC. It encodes CSVEASAINEQFF.

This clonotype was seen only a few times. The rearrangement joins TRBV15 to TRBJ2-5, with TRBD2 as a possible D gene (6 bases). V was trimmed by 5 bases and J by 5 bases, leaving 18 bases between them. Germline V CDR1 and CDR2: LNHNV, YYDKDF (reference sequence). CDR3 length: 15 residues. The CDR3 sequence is CATSPRGGSRETQYF. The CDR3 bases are TGTGCCACCAGCCCCCGTGGGGGGTCTCGGGAGACCCAGTACTTC.

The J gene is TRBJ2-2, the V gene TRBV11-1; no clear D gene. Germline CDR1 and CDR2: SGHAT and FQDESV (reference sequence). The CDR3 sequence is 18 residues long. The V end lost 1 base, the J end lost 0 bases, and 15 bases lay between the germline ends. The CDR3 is CASSLGPPRTANTGELFF. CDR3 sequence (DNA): TGTGCCAGCAGCTTAGGACCCCCCCGGACGGCGAACACCGGGGAGCTGTTTTTT.

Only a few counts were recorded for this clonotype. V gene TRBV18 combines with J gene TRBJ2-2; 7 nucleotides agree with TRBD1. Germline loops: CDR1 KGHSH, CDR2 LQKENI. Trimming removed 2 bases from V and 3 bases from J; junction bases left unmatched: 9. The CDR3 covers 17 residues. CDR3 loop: CASSPVVQGIDTGELFF. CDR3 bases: TGTGCCAGCTCACCAGTTGTACAGGGGATTGACACCGGGGAGCTGTTTTTT.

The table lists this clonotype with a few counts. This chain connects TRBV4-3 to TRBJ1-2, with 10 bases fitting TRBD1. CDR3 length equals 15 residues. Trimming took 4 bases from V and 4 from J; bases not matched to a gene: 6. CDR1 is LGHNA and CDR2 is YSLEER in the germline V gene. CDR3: CASSPHGTGAYGYTF. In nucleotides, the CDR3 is TGCGCCAGCAGCCCACACGGGACAGGGGCCTATGGCTACACCTTC.

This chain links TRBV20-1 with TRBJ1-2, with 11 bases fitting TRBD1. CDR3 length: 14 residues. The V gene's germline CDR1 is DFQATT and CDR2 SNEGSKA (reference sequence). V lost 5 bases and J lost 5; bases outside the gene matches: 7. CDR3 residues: CSAPPGTGGYGYTF. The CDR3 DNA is TGCAGTGCTCCTCCCGGGACAGGGGGTTATGGCTACACCTTC.

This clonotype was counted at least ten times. CDR3 residues: CASSFSRTGTNYEQYF. CDR3 in DNA: TGTGCCAGCAGCTTTTCCCGGACAGGGACCAACTACGAGCAGTACTTC. V usage is TRBV7-2 and J usage is TRBJ2-7; TRBD1 matches 8 bases. The CDR3 extends over 16 amino acids. V trimming: 3 bases; J trimming: 3 bases; junction bases outside the gene matches: 10. Germline-derived CDR1 and CDR2 are SGHTA and FQGNSA.

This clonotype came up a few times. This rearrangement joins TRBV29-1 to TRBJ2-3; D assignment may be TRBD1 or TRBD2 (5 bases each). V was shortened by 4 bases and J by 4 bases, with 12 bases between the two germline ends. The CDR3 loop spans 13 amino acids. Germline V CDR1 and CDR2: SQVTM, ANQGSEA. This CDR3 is CSVGGRAADTQYF. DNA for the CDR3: TGCAGCGTTGGGGGGAGAGCCGCAGATACGCAGTATTTT.

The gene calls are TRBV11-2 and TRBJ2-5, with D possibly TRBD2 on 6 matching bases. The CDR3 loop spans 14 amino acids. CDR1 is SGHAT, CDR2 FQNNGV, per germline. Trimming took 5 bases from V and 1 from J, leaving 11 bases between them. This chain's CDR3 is CASSIPGLQETQYF. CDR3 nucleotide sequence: TGTGCCAGCAGCATCCCGGGACTCCAAGAGACCCAGTACTTC. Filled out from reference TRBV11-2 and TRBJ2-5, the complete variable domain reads EAGVAQSPRYKIIEKRQSVAFWCNPISGHATLYWYQQILGQGPKLLIQFQNNGVVDDSQLPKDRFSAERLKGVDSTLKIQPAKLEDSAVYLCASSIPGLQETQYFGPGTRLLVL.

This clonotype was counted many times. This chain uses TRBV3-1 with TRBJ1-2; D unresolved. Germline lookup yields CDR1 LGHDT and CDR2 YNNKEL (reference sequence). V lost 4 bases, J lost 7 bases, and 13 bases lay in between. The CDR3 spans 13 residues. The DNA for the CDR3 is TGTGCCAGCAGCCCGTCGAGTACCGCTGGCTACACCTTC. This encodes CASSPSSTAGYTF.

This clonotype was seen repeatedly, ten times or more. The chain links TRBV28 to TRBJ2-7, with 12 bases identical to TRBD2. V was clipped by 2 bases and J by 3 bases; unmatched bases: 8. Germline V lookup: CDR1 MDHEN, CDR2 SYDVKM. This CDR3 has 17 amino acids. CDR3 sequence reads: CASSLRASGRAYYEQYF. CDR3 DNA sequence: TGTGCCAGCAGTTTACGGGCTAGCGGGAGGGCCTACTACGAGCAGTACTTC.

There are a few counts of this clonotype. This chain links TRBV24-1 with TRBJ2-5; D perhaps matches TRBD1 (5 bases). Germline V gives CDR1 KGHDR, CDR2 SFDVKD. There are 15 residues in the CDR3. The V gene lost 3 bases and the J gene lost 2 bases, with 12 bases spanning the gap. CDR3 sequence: CATSDNAGQQETQYF. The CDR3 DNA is TGTGCCACCAGTGATAATGCAGGGCAACAAGAGACCCAGTACTTC.

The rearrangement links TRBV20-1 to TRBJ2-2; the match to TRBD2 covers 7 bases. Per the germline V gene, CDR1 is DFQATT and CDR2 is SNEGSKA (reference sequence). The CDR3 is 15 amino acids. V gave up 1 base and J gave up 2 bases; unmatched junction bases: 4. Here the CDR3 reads CSARVLAVNTGELFF. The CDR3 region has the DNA TGCAGTGCTAGAGTGCTAGCGGTAAACACCGGGGAGCTGTTTTTT.

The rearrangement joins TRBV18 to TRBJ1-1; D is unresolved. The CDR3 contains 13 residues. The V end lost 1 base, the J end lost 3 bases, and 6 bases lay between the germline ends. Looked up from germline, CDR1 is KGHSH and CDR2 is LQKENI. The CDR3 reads CASSPRADTEAFF. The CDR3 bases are TGTGCCAGCTCACCACGGGCAGACACTGAAGCTTTCTTT.

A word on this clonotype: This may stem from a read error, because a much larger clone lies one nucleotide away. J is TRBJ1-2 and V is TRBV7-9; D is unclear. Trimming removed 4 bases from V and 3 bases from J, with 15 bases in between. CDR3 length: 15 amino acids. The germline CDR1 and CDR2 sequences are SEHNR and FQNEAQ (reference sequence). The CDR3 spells CASSSAFEGYYGYTF. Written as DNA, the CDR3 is TGTGCCAGCAGCTCGGCATTTGAGGGTTACTATGGCTACACCTTC. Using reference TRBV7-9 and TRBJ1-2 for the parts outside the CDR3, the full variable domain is DTGVSQNPRHKITKRGQNVTFRCDPISEHNRLYWYRQTLGQGPEFLTYFQNEAQLEKSRLLSDRFSAERPKGSFSTLEIQRTEQGDSAMYLCASSSAFEGYYGYTFGSGTRLTVV.

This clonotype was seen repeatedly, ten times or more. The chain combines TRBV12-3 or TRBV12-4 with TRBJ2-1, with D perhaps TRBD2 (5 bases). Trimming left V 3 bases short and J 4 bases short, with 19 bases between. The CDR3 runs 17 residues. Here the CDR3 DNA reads TGTGCCAGCAGTTTTGCCGGTGGTCGGGGAGCTTACAATGAGCAGTTCTTC. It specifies CASSFAGGRGAYNEQFF.

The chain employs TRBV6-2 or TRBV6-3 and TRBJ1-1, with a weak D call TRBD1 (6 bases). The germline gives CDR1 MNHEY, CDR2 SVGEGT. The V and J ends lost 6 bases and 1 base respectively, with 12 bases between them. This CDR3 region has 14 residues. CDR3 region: CASRQGLRNTEAFF. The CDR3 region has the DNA TGTGCCAGCAGGCAGGGGCTGAGGAACACTGAAGCTTTCTTT.

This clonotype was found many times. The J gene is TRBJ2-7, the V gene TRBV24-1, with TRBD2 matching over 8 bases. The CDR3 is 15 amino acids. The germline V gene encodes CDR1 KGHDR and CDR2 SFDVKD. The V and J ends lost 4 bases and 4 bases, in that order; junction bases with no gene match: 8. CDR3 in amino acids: CATSDYRSGKYEQYF. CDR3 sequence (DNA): TGTGCCACCAGTGACTACCGTAGCGGGAAGTACGAGCAGTACTTC.

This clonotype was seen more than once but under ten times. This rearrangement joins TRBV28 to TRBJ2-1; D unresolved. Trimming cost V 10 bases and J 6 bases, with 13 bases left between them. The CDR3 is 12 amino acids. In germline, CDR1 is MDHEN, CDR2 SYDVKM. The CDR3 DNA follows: TGTGCCACCTTCTTCGGGCTCAATGAGCAGTTCTTC. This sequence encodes CATFFGLNEQFF. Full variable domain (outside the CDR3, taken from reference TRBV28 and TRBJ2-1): DVKVTQSSRYLVKRTGEKVFLECVQDMDHENMFWYRQDPGLGLRLIYFSYDVKMKEKGDIPEGYSVSREKKERFSLILESASTNQTSMYLCATFFGLNEQFFGPGTRLTVL.

CDR3 sequence reads: CASSFSSTGELFF. Here the CDR3 DNA reads TGTGCCAGCAGCTTTTCAAGCACCGGGGAGCTGTTTTTT. V and J are TRBV11-2 and TRBJ2-2; D remains ambiguous. In germline, CDR1 is SGHAT, CDR2 FQNNGV. V was pared by 3 bases and J by 4 bases, with 6 bases between. The CDR3 spans 13 residues.

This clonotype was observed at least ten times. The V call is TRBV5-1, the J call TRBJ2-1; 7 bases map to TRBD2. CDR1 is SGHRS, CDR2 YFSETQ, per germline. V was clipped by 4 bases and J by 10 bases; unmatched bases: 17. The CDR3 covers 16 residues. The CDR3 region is CASSPGGTKDLQEQFF. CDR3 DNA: TGCGCCAGCAGCCCTGGGGGGACTAAGGACCTGCAGGAGCAGTTCTTC.

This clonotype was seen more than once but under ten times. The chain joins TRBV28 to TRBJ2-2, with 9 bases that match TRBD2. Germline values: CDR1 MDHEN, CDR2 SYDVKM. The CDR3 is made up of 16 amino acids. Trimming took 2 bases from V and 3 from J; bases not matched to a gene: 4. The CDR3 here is CASSLPSGVYTGELFF. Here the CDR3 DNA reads TGTGCCAGCAGTTTACCTAGCGGGGTATACACCGGGGAGCTGTTTTTT.

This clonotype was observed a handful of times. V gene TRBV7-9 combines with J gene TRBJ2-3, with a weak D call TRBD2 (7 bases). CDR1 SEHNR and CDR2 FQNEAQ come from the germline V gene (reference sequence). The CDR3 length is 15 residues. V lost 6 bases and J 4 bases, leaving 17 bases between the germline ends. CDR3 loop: CASRRGGSGADTQYF. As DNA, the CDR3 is TGTGCCAGCAGACGAGGGGGAAGCGGGGCAGATACGCAGTATTTT.

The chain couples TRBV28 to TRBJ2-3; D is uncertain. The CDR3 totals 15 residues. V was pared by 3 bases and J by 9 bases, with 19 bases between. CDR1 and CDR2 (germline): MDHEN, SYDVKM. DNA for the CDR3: TGTGCCAGCAGTTTGTCGGGCCACCTGCGTGCCACGCAGTATTTT. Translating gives CASSLSGHLRATQYF.

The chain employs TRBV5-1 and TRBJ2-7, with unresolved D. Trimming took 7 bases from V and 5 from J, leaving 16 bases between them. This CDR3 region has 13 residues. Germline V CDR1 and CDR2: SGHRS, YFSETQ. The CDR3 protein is CASSREVLDEQYF. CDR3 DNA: TGCGCCAGCTCAAGAGAGGTTCTCGACGAGCAGTACTTC.

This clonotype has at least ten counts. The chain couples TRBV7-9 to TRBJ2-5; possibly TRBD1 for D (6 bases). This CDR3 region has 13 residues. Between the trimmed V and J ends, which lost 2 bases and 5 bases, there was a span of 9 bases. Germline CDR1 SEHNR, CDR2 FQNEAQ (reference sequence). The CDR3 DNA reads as TGTGCCAGCAGCTTAAACAGGGTTGAGACCCAGTACTTC. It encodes CASSLNRVETQYF. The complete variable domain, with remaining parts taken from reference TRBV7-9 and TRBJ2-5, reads DTGVSQNPRHKITKRGQNVTFRCDPISEHNRLYWYRQTLGQGPEFLTYFQNEAQLEKSRLLSDRFSAERPKGSFSTLEIQRTEQGDSAMYLCASSLNRVETQYFGPGTRLLVL.

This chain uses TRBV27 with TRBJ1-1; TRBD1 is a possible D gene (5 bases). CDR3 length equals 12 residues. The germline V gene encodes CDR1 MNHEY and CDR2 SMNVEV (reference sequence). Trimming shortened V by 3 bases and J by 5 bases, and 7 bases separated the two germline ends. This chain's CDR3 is CASSFDRTEAFF. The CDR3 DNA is TGTGCCAGCAGTTTCGACAGAACTGAAGCTTTCTTT.

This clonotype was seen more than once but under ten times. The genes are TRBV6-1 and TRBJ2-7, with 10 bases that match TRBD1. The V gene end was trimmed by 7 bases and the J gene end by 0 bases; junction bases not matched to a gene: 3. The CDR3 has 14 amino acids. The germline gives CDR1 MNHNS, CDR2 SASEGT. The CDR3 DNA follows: TGTGCCAGCACGACAGGGGGCCTCTCCTACGAGCAGTACTTC. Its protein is CASTTGGLSYEQYF.